Presented here are 13 T cell receptor beta chains from one specimen sequenced in a study of T cell responses to AZD1222 COVID-19 vaccine. TCRdb keeps only in-frame clones here, not all; method: immunoSEQ multiplex PCR. Of about 130,000 clones in the sample, approximately 85% were seen once. The sequencing here drew on peripheral blood, taken on day 0 of MenACWY control vaccination. All receptors come from an adult in good health.

The chain carries TRBV9 and TRBJ1-2; no clear D. The CDR3 length is 15 residues. Germline CDR1 reads SGDLS; CDR2 reads YYNGEE. The ends were cut back, 0 bases at V and 2 bases at J, with 11 bases in the middle. The CDR3 DNA reads TGTGCCAGCAGCGTAGATTGGGTACGCAACTATGGCTACACCTTC. It yields the protein CASSVDWVRNYGYTF.

The chain links TRBV3-1 (or the pseudogene TRBV3-2) to TRBJ1-5; D ambiguous. With 1 base removed from V and 6 bases from J, the gap between germline ends came to 13 bases. CDR1 is LGHDT and CDR2 is YNNKEL in the germline V gene (reference sequence). CDR3 length: 15 amino acids. The CDR3 reads CASSQVSGPGQPQHF. The CDR3 region has the DNA TGTGCCAGCAGCCAAGTCTCTGGGCCGGGTCAGCCCCAGCATTTT.

The rearrangement uses TRBV4-1 and TRBJ2-1; D is uncertain. Trimming removed 3 bases at V and 6 bases at J, with 6 bases between. Germline V gene lookup returns CDR1 MGHRA and CDR2 YSYEKL. The length of the CDR3 is 12 residues. CDR3 DNA sequence: TGCGCCAGCAGCCACATAAGCAATGAGCAGTTCTTC. Translating it yields CASSHISNEQFF.

This chain uses TRBV4-2 with TRBJ1-5; 7 bases are a match to TRBD1. CDR3 length equals 17 residues. Looked up from germline, CDR1 is LGHNA and CDR2 is YNFKEQ. After removal of 7 bases from V and 1 base from J, the junction contained 13 bases not matched to a gene. The chain's CDR3 is CASTPNPGQESNQPQHF. DNA for the CDR3: TGTGCCAGCACCCCAAACCCTGGACAGGAGAGCAATCAGCCCCAGCATTTT.

The chain has TRBV30 and TRBJ2-1, with TRBD2 matching over 10 bases. CDR1 is GTSNPN and CDR2 is SVGIG in the germline V gene (reference sequence). This CDR3 has 15 amino acids. V lost 2 bases and J lost 2; bases outside the gene matches: 3. CDR3 nucleotides: TGTGCCTGGAGTCGGACTAGCGGAGCCTACAATGAGCAGTTCTTC. Amino acids: CAWSRTSGAYNEQFF. Full variable domain (missing parts from reference TRBV30 and TRBJ2-1): SQTIHQWPATLVQPVGSPLSLECTVEGTSNPNLYWYRQAAGRGLQLLFYSVGIGQISSEVPQNLSASRPQDRQFILSSKKLLLSDSGFYLCAWSRTSGAYNEQFFGPGTRLTVL.

The chain is built from TRBV2 and TRBJ2-7; 7 bases are a match to TRBD1. Germline CDR1 SNHLY, CDR2 FYNNEI. CDR3 length equals 16 residues. V shed 1 base, J shed 3 bases, and the junction held 9 bases outside the gene matches. CDR3 loop: CASSEGTYRGLYEQYF. The CDR3 DNA is TGTGCCAGCAGTGAAGGGACGTACAGGGGTCTCTACGAGCAGTACTTC.

The rearrangement links TRBV9 to TRBJ1-2; D is unclear. V dropped 4 bases and J dropped 5 bases, with 9 bases sitting between them. The germline V gene encodes CDR1 SGDLS and CDR2 YYNGEE. CDR3 length: 12 residues. In nucleotides, the CDR3 is TGTGCCAGCAGCTTGGGAGTTTATGGCTACACCTTC. It codes for CASSLGVYGYTF.

This chain links TRBV11-2 with TRBJ1-1; D unclear. The germline CDR1 and CDR2 sequences are SGHAT and FQNNGV. Trimming removed 5 bases from V and 9 bases from J, with 13 bases in between. This CDR3 has 12 residues. This CDR3 is CASSGERRKAFF. DNA for the CDR3: TGTGCCAGCAGCGGGGAGCGTCGTAAAGCTTTCTTT.

CDR3 nucleotides: TGTGCCAGCAGCTCCCGGAACCGGTTAAGGGAGCTGTTTTTT. Translating gives CASSSRNRLRELFF. The rearrangement links TRBV7-2 to TRBJ2-2; D is unclear. There are 14 residues in the CDR3. The V end was cut by 4 bases, the J end by 9 bases, with 15 bases between. The germline gives CDR1 SGHTA, CDR2 FQGNSA.

The rearrangement links TRBV29-1 to TRBJ1-2, with D possibly TRBD1 on 6 matching bases. V shed 3 bases and J shed 8 bases, with 13 bases lying between them. The V gene's germline CDR1 is SQVTM and CDR2 ANQGSEA. The CDR3 sequence is 12 residues long. The DNA for the CDR3 is TGCAGCGTTGACCTATACAGGGACGGCTACACCTTC. The encoded protein is CSVDLYRDGYTF.

V and J are TRBV2 and TRBJ2-5; D is uncertain. The CDR3 length is 13 residues. Between the trimmed V and J ends, which lost 11 bases and 1 base, there was a span of 14 bases. The germline gives CDR1 SNHLY, CDR2 FYNNEI. CDR3 residues: CAGHRNTQETQYF. The CDR3 DNA sequence: TGTGCCGGGCACCGGAACACCCAAGAGACCCAGTACTTC.

This clone was detected a few times. This chain links TRBV3-1 (or the pseudogene TRBV3-2) with TRBJ1-2, with D perhaps TRBD1 (5 bases). Trimming pared 6 bases from V and 2 bases from J, leaving 13 bases between. The germline V gene has CDR1 LGHDT and CDR2 YNNKEL (reference sequence). There are 14 residues in the CDR3. The CDR3 is CASRATVPNYGYTF. The CDR3 nucleotides read TGTGCCAGCAGGGCGACAGTCCCCAACTATGGCTACACCTTC.

V gene TRBV28 combines with J gene TRBJ2-1; TRBD2 matches at 9 bases. CDR1 and CDR2 (germline): MDHEN, SYDVKM. The junction had 18 bases not matched to a gene; V was cut back by 10 bases and J by 8 bases. The CDR3 consists of 16 residues. The CDR3 loop is CATPPREGPYWHEQFF. The CDR3 nucleotides read TGTGCCACCCCCCCGCGGGAGGGCCCTTATTGGCATGAGCAGTTCTTC.